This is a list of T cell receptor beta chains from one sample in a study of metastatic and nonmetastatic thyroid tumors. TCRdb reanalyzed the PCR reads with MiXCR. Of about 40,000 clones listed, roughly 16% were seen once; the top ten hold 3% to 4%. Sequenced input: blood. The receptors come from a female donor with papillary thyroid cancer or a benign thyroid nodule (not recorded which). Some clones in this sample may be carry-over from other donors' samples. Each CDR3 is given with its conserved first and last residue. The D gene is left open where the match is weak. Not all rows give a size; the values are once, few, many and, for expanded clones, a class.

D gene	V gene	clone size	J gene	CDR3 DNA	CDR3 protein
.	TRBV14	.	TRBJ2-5	TGTGCCAGCAGCCAATTGGAGAGGGAGACCCAGTACTTC	CASSQLERETQYF
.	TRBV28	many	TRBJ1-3	TGTGCCAGCAGTCAAATCCTACAGGGAAACACCATATATTTT	CASSQILQGNTIYF
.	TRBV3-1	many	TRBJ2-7	TGTGCCAGCAGCCGGACAAAGTCACTGGAGCAGTACTTC	CASSRTKSLEQYF
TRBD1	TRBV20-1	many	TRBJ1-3	TGCAGTGCCACGGACAGGGCACGGGGTGGAAACACCATATATTTT	CSATDRARGGNTIYF
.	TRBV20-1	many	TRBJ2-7	TGCAGTGCCCAGGAACAGGGCCCCTCGTACTTC	CSAQEQGPSYF
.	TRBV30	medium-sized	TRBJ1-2	TGTGCCTGGAGTGGGGGGGCGCGGTATGGCTACACCTTC	CAWSGGARYGYTF
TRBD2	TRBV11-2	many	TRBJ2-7	TGTGCCAGCAGCGCACCGGGACTAGCGGGAGTTGAGCAGTACTTC	CASSAPGLAGVEQYF
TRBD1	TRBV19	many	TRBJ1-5	TGTGCCAGTACCCTCAGGGGGGGCAATCAGCCCCAGCATTTT	CASTLRGGNQPQHF
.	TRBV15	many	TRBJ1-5	TGTGCCACCAGCAGAGACCTGCAGAGCAATCAGCCCCAGCATTTT	CATSRDLQSNQPQHF
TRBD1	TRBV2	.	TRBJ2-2	TGTGCCAGCAGGGCAGGGGGCGCGGACGGGTATCTGTTTTTT	CASRAGGADGYLFF
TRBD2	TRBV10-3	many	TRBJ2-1	TGTGCCATCATGTCGACTAGCGGGAGGGAAGGCAATGAGCAGTTCTTC	CAIMSTSGREGNEQFF
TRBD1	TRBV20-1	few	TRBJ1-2	TGCAGTGCCTCTGACAGGGGGAGTATCCATGGCTACACCTTC	CSASDRGSIHGYTF
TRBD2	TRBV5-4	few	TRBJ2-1	TGTGCCAGCAGCCGCGCGGGAGGGAGTCGTTACAATGAGCAGTTCTTC	CASSRAGGSRYNEQFF
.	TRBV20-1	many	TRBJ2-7	TGCAGTCCCCTCGGGACATACACCTACGAGCAGTACTTC	CSPLGTYTYEQYF
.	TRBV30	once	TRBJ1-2	TGTGCCTGGAAAACAGGAGGAGGCTACACCTTC	CAWKTGGGYTF
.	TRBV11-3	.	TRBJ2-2	TGTGCCAGCAGGTTATGGGGCAGCACCTGGGAGCTGTTTTTT	CASRLWGSTWELFF